The next 29 T cell receptor beta chains were all read from a single sample in a study of T cell responses to AZD1222 COVID-19 vaccine. TCRdb's table, derived via immunoSEQ multiplex PCR, lists solely in-frame clones and lacks some. The profile covers 110,000 to 150,000 clones, with approximately 94% appearing a single time and roughly 9% taken by the ten largest. The source was peripheral blood, collected on day 0 of AZD1222 vaccination. The receptors were sampled from an adult in good health.

The J gene is TRBJ2-1, the V gene TRBV4-2; no reliable D call. This CDR3 spans 13 amino acids. Germline V lookup: CDR1 LGHNA, CDR2 YNFKEQ. Deletions cut 0 bases from V and 7 bases from J, with 7 bases between. DNA for the CDR3: TGTGCCAGCAGCCAAGAGAGCGTAAATGAGCAGTTCTTC. It yields the protein CASSQESVNEQFF.

The chain has TRBV6-4 and TRBJ1-1; D remains unclear. The CDR3 extends over 15 amino acids. Germline CDR1 MRHNA, CDR2 SNTAGT. Trimming took off 5 bases at V and 4 bases at J, with 17 bases between the two ends. The CDR3 DNA follows: TGTGCCAGCAGTCAAACCTGGGCCCCGGGCACTGAAGCTTTCTTT. This sequence encodes CASSQTWAPGTEAFF.

The DNA of the CDR3 is TGTGCCAGCAGCATTCGGGGGAACACCGGGGAGCTGTTTTTT. This gives the protein CASSIRGNTGELFF. The chain recombines TRBV11-2 with TRBJ2-2; perhaps TRBD2 as D (5 bases). Germline-derived CDR1 and CDR2 are SGHAT and FQNNGV. The CDR3 runs to 14 residues. V lost 5 bases to trimming and J lost 1 base, with 8 bases between them.

CDR3 coding DNA: TGTGCCAGCAGCTTAGTGCTAATGGGGGCGGATGGCTACACCTTC. Translation: CASSLVLMGADGYTF. The chain is built from TRBV7-2 and TRBJ1-2; TRBD1 might be the D (6 bases). CDR3 size: 15 residues. Germline-derived CDR1 and CDR2 are SGHTA and FQGNSA. V was pared by 1 base and J by 6 bases, with 15 bases between.

This rearrangement joins TRBV27 to TRBJ2-1; no clear D. CDR3 length: 14 residues. V lost 2 bases and J lost 10, with 15 bases in between. The germline V gene encodes CDR1 MNHEY and CDR2 SMNVEV (reference sequence). The CDR3 loop reads CASSLRYGVREQFF. In DNA form, the CDR3 reads TGTGCCAGCAGTTTAAGATATGGCGTCCGGGAGCAGTTCTTC.

This clone was recorded only once. V usage is TRBV4-2 and J usage is TRBJ2-5, with D maybe TRBD2 (6 bases). The CDR3 is 16 amino acids. The V gene's germline CDR1 is LGHNA and CDR2 YNFKEQ. V was shortened by 4 bases and J by 5 bases, with 20 bases between the two germline ends. The CDR3 is CASSPLGGGEPETQYF. The DNA of the CDR3 is TGTGCCAGCAGCCCATTAGGAGGAGGGGAACCGGAGACCCAGTACTTC.

V usage is TRBV4-2 and J usage is TRBJ2-1; 8 bases line up with TRBD1. The germline V gene encodes CDR1 LGHNA and CDR2 YNFKEQ. This CDR3 contains 17 residues. The V and J ends lost 5 bases and 8 bases, in that order; junction bases with no gene match: 17. In DNA, the CDR3 is TGTGCCAGCAGCACCAGGACAGGGCTATTCGGAGCCCATGAGCAGTTCTTC. Its protein is CASSTRTGLFGAHEQFF.

The chain combines TRBV7-2 with TRBJ1-1; no definite D call. The germline V gene has CDR1 SGHTA and CDR2 FQGNSA. The CDR3 is 15 amino acids. Trimming cost V 1 base and J 4 bases, with 13 bases left between them. The CDR3 DNA sequence: TGTGCCAGCAGCTTAGTGGCAGGTCGGGGCACTGAAGCTTTCTTT. It encodes CASSLVAGRGTEAFF.

The chain uses TRBV9 and TRBJ1-3; the D is unclear. With 6 bases removed from V and 0 bases from J, the gap between germline ends came to 10 bases. The CDR3 is made up of 14 amino acids. Germline V lookup: CDR1 SGDLS, CDR2 YYNGEE. The CDR3 spells CASTPAHSGNTIYF. CDR3 nucleotide sequence: TGTGCCAGCACCCCAGCGCACTCTGGAAACACCATATATTTT. Drawing the rest from reference TRBV9 and TRBJ1-3, the complete variable domain is DSGVTQTPKHLITATGQRVTLRCSPRSGDLSVYWYQQSLDQGLQFLIQYYNGEERAKGNILERFSAQQFPDLHSELNLSSLELGDSALYFCASTPAHSGNTIYFGEGSWLTVV.

The chain joins TRBV6-2 or TRBV6-3 to TRBJ2-5; 11 bases match TRBD2. The V gene end was trimmed by 4 bases and the J gene end by 5 bases; junction bases not matched to a gene: 6. The CDR3 is 15 amino acids. The germline CDR1 and CDR2 sequences are MNHEY and SVGEGT. CDR3 in amino acids: CASSFSGGAPETQYF. CDR3 nucleotides: TGTGCCAGCAGTTTTAGCGGGGGGGCCCCCGAGACCCAGTACTTC.

This clone was seen only once. This rearrangement joins TRBV5-6 to TRBJ2-1; 7 nucleotides align to TRBD2. Germline V gives CDR1 SGHDT, CDR2 YYEEEE. The ends lost 4 bases at V and 0 bases at J; junction bases unmatched: 7. The CDR3 is 16 amino acids. CDR3 protein: CASSSMGGYSYNEQFF. The DNA for the CDR3 is TGTGCCAGCAGCAGTATGGGGGGGTACTCCTACAATGAGCAGTTCTTC.

This rearrangement joins TRBV7-8 to TRBJ1-4; D ambiguous. The CDR3 sequence is 13 residues long. Germline V gene data show CDR1 as SGHVS and CDR2 as FQNEAQ. V was shortened by 6 bases and J by 4 bases, with 9 bases between the two germline ends. The CDR3 here is CASRNRLNEKLFF. The CDR3, as DNA: TGTGCCAGCAGAAACAGACTTAATGAAAAACTGTTTTTT.

This clone appeared a single time. This chain links TRBV3-1 (or the pseudogene TRBV3-2) with TRBJ1-3; D remains ambiguous. V was shortened by 8 bases and J by 0 bases, with 20 bases between the two germline ends. Germline assignment: CDR1 LGHDT and CDR2 YNNKEL (reference sequence). This CDR3 has 17 residues. In DNA, the CDR3 is TGTGCCAGCCAAATGCAGCTGGGCAGATCCTCTGGAAACACCATATATTTT. Translated, it gives CASQMQLGRSSGNTIYF.

This chain links TRBV20-1 with TRBJ2-7; a weak D match, TRBD1 (6 bases). Germline loops: CDR1 DFQATT, CDR2 SNEGSKA (reference sequence). The CDR3 has 11 residues. Deletions cut 6 bases from V and 12 bases from J, with 18 bases between. The chain's CDR3 is CSAATPTGLYF. The CDR3 coding sequence is TGCAGTGCAGCAACCCCCACAGGGTTGTACTTC.

V is TRBV3-1 (or the pseudogene TRBV3-2) and J is TRBJ2-3, with D hard to call. Germline assignment: CDR1 LGHDT and CDR2 YNNKEL (reference sequence). Trimming pared 3 bases from V and 6 bases from J, leaving 13 bases between. This CDR3 has 14 residues. The chain's CDR3 is CASSHPQVGDTQYF. The CDR3 nucleotides read TGTGCCAGCAGCCACCCCCAAGTCGGGGATACGCAGTATTTT.

In DNA form, the CDR3 reads TGTGCCAGCAGCGCTCAGTCGGAAACCGGGGAGCTGTTTTTT. Protein product: CASSAQSETGELFF. The chain uses TRBV9 and TRBJ2-2, with D hard to call. Trimming left V 3 bases short and J 5 bases short, with 11 bases between. This CDR3 contains 14 residues. CDR1 and CDR2 (germline): SGDLS, YYNGEE.

Concerning this clone: Other DNA sequences in the same sample also yield this CDR3. J is TRBJ1-1 and V is TRBV7-3; D ambiguous. Germline assignment: CDR1 SGHTA and CDR2 FQGTGA. The CDR3 has 13 residues. Trimming cost V 3 bases and J 0 bases, with 5 bases left between them. CDR3 coding DNA: TGTGCCAGCAGCTTGACGGTGAACACTGAAGCTTTCTTT. Its protein product is CASSLTVNTEAFF.

V gene TRBV7-2 combines with J gene TRBJ1-2; 7 nucleotides match TRBD1. The junction had 7 bases not matched to a gene; V was cut back by 5 bases and J by 4 bases. The germline V gene has CDR1 SGHTA and CDR2 FQGNSA. CDR3 length: 14 residues. The CDR3 region is CASSPGQSLYGYTF. The CDR3 DNA reads TGTGCCAGCAGCCCGGGACAGTCGCTCTATGGCTACACCTTC.

The chain uses TRBV12-5 and TRBJ2-5; D is ambiguous. There are 17 residues in the CDR3. With 0 bases removed from V and 4 bases from J, the gap between germline ends came to 18 bases. Per germline, CDR1 LGHNT and CDR2 FRNRAP. As DNA, the CDR3 is TGTGCTAGTGGTTTGGTTGGGTTCGTACGGGCAGGAGAGACCCAGTACTTC. As protein: CASGLVGFVRAGETQYF.

The chain is built from TRBV2 and TRBJ1-2; 9 nucleotides line up with TRBD1. The V and J ends lost 8 bases and 0 bases, in that order; junction bases with no gene match: 4. The CDR3 sequence is 14 residues long. CDR1 and CDR2 from the germline V gene are SNHLY and FYNNEI. CDR3 nucleotide sequence: TGTGCCAGCGCGGGACAGGGCCCTAACTATGGCTACACCTTC. It codes for CASAGQGPNYGYTF. Full variable domain (rest looked up from reference TRBV2 and TRBJ1-2): EPEVTQTPSHQVTQMGQEVILRCVPISNHLYFYWYRQILGQKVEFLVSFYNNEISEKSEIFDDQFSVERPDGSNFTLKIRSTKLEDSAMYFCASAGQGPNYGYTFGSGTRLTVV.

The chain couples TRBV30 to TRBJ1-6; D is possibly TRBD1 (5 bases). The V gene lost 3 bases and the J gene lost 9 bases, with 9 bases spanning the gap. The CDR3 has 12 amino acids. Germline CDR1 GTSNPN, CDR2 SVGIG (reference sequence). In DNA, the CDR3 is TGTGCCTGGAGCCCAGGGAGTTCACCCCTCCACTTT. Amino acid sequence: CAWSPGSSPLHF.

This chain connects TRBV6-6 to TRBJ1-3; the match to TRBD1 covers 7 bases. CDR1 and CDR2 from the germline V gene are MNHNY and SVGAGI (reference sequence). The V gene end was trimmed by 6 bases and the J gene end by 4 bases; junction bases not matched to a gene: 6. The CDR3 is 14 amino acids. The DNA for the CDR3 is TGTGCCAGCAGATCAGGGGGAGGCGGAAACACCATATATTTT. This translates into CASRSGGGGNTIYF.

The chain is built from TRBV5-6 and TRBJ2-1; maybe TRBD2 (6 bases). CDR1 and CDR2 from the germline V gene are SGHDT and YYEEEE. The ends were cut back, 3 bases at V and 8 bases at J, with 18 bases in the middle. The CDR3 extends over 15 amino acids. The CDR3 DNA reads TGTGCCAGCAGCTCCCACGTCAGCTGGGGGGATGAGCAGTTCTTC. Encoded protein: CASSSHVSWGDEQFF.

The chain couples TRBV6-5 to TRBJ1-1, with D hard to call. Germline V gene data show CDR1 as MNHEY and CDR2 as SVGAGI. Trimming took off 0 bases at V and 4 bases at J, with 15 bases between the two ends. The length of the CDR3 is 16 residues. The chain's CDR3 is CASSYSIRGLATEAFF. The CDR3 DNA is TGTGCCAGCAGTTACTCGATTCGTGGCCTGGCCACTGAAGCTTTCTTT.

The rearrangement uses TRBV19 and TRBJ2-2, with D perhaps assigned TRBD1 or TRBD2 (6 bases each). The germline gives CDR1 LNHDA, CDR2 SQIVND (reference sequence). The CDR3 extends over 17 amino acids. V was shortened by 2 bases and J by 6 bases, with 19 bases between the two germline ends. The CDR3 protein is CASSIIIFRGRSGELFF. CDR3 nucleotides: TGTGCCAGTAGTATAATAATATTCCGGGGGCGATCCGGGGAGCTGTTTTTT.

The chain joins TRBV6-6 to TRBJ2-7; 9 nucleotides align to TRBD1. V was clipped by 6 bases and J by 6 bases; unmatched bases: 9. Germline lookup yields CDR1 MNHNY and CDR2 SVGAGI (reference sequence). CDR3 length equals 14 residues. For the CDR3, the DNA is TGTGCCAGCAGAAACCCGGGACAGGGCTCCGAGCAGTACTTC. Residues: CASRNPGQGSEQYF.

This chain connects TRBV6-2 or TRBV6-3 to TRBJ1-5; D not certain. The ends were cut back, 5 bases at V and 0 bases at J, with 8 bases in the middle. The CDR3 covers 14 residues. Germline CDR1 and CDR2: MNHEY and SVGEGT. The CDR3 is CASSPGNSNQPQHF. The CDR3 bases are TGTGCCAGCAGTCCGGGGAATAGCAATCAGCCCCAGCATTTT.

The chain couples TRBV5-1 to TRBJ2-5; TRBD2 matches 7 bases. V lost 0 bases and J lost 5; bases outside the gene matches: 10. This CDR3 has 16 amino acids. Germline V CDR1 and CDR2: SGHRS, YFSETQ. For the CDR3, the DNA is TGCGCCAGCAGCTTGGGGGTACTCGGGGGGTCGGAGACCCAGTACTTC. This translates into CASSLGVLGGSETQYF.

The rearrangement links TRBV27 to TRBJ2-1; TRBD2 is a possible D gene (5 bases). Germline CDR1 and CDR2: MNHEY and SMNVEV (reference sequence). V was trimmed by 5 bases and J by 10 bases, leaving 21 bases between them. This CDR3 region has 15 residues. The CDR3: CASSPSLRGVVEQFF. In nucleotides, the CDR3 is TGTGCCAGCAGTCCCTCGCTCCGGGGAGTCGTCGAGCAGTTCTTC.